This passage covers 30 T cell receptor beta chains from one sample sequenced in a study of blood T cells in healthy people across ages. Using a J-beta primer mix together with a sample-barcoded 5' primer, a second PCR was run for roughly 7 to 11 cycles. A single record per CDR3 protein comes from TCRdb applying MiXCR to the 5' RACE reads. The sample holds 1.5 million or so distinct CDR3 sequences, 42% seen once. Source material: blood. These TCRs come from a young woman in good health.

This clonotype was counted between two and nine times. This sequence joins TRBV9 and TRBJ1-2; D possibly corresponds to TRBD1 (5 bases). The germline V gene has CDR1 SGDLS and CDR2 YYNGEE. V shed 0 bases and J shed 2 bases, with 14 bases lying between them. CDR3 length: 16 amino acids. The CDR3 DNA reads as TGTGCCAGCAGCGTAGCTTCGGCAGGGTGGAACTATGGCTACACCTTC. This sequence encodes CASSVASAGWNYGYTF.

CDR3 residues: CSVEWSGTYNEQFF. The CDR3, as DNA: TGCAGCGTTGAATGGAGCGGGACCTACAATGAGCAGTTCTTC. J is TRBJ2-1 and V is TRBV29-1; 7 bases match TRBD2. With 2 bases clipped from V and 2 bases from J, the junction kept 3 bases outside the gene matches. The germline CDR1 and CDR2 sequences are SQVTM and ANQGSEA. The CDR3 loop spans 14 amino acids.

The chain recombines TRBV4-1 with TRBJ1-2, with D perhaps matching TRBD1 (5 bases). This CDR3 has 17 amino acids. Trimming removed 0 bases at V and 1 base at J, with 15 bases between. Germline CDR1 reads MGHRA; CDR2 reads YSYEKL. The CDR3 nucleotides are TGCGCCAGCAGCCAAGAAGGGACGGGAACAGGTAACTATGGCTACACCTTC. It yields the protein CASSQEGTGTGNYGYTF.

In its sample, this clonotype was seen many times. The V gene is TRBV12-3 or TRBV12-4, the J gene TRBJ2-1; no clear D. There are 13 residues in the CDR3. V was pared by 7 bases and J by 8 bases, with 15 bases between. CDR3 sequence (DNA): TGTGCCAGCACCCCGCCTGCGGCCGATGAGCAGTTCTTC. It encodes CASTPPAADEQFF.

V gene TRBV9 combines with J gene TRBJ2-1; 9 positions agree with TRBD2. V shed 0 bases, J shed 1 base, and the junction held 8 bases outside the gene matches. In germline, CDR1 is SGDLS, CDR2 YYNGEE. This CDR3 has 18 amino acids. The DNA for the CDR3 is TGTGCCAGCAGCGTAGGGGTAGCGGGAGTAGAGTCCTACAATGAGCAGTTCTTC. Encoded protein: CASSVGVAGVESYNEQFF.

The chain uses TRBV7-2 and TRBJ1-4; possible D gene TRBD1, 6 bases. CDR1 and CDR2 from the germline V gene are SGHTA and FQGNSA. Trimming shortened V by 1 base and J by 8 bases, and 14 bases separated the two germline ends. This CDR3 has 15 amino acids. The CDR3, as DNA: TGTGCCAGCAGCTTAGAAGGCAGGGGATCCGAAAAACTGTTTTTT. It is translated as CASSLEGRGSEKLFF.

On this clonotype itself: Its ends do not fully match the called genes, so a read error is possible. The chain is built from TRBV24-1 and TRBJ1-1, with a possible D match to TRBD1 (5 bases). Germline V gene lookup returns CDR1 KGHDR and CDR2 SFDVKD. The CDR3 sequence is 13 residues long. Here the CDR3 DNA reads TGTGCCACCAGTTGGGGGATGAACACTGAAGCTTACTTT. It specifies CATSWGMNTEAYF.

The chain carries TRBV2 and TRBJ1-1; D gene ambiguous. CDR3 size: 11 residues. The V gene's germline CDR1 is SNHLY and CDR2 FYNNEI. V lost 2 bases and J lost 7, with 5 bases in between. In DNA, the CDR3 is TGTGCCAGCAGTGAAACTCTTGAAGCTTTCTTT. The encoded protein is CASSETLEAFF.

The chain recombines TRBV27 with TRBJ1-5; D might be TRBD1 (5 bases). Germline loops: CDR1 MNHEY, CDR2 SMNVEV (reference sequence). There are 14 residues in the CDR3. Trimming removed 6 bases from V and 4 bases from J, with 13 bases in between. The DNA for the CDR3 is TGTGCCAGCAGCCTCCGGGGGGTTAATCAGCCCCAGCATTTT. This sequence encodes CASSLRGVNQPQHF.

Regarding this clonotype: At one boundary the junction diverges from the germline segment, which might be a read error. The V gene is TRBV7-9, the J gene TRBJ2-7; 8 bases align to TRBD2. The DNA end is a closer match to TRBJ2-5, so the J assignment may be wrong. The CDR3 runs 16 residues. Germline CDR1 SEHNR, CDR2 FQNEAQ (reference sequence). The CDR3 coding sequence is TGTGCCAGCACCTTACTAGCGGCAACGGTCCGAGAGACCCAGTACTTC. As protein: CASTLLAATVRETQYF.

This clonotype came up a few times. The V and J genes are TRBV4-2 and TRBJ2-3, with D unclear. The V gene lost 5 bases and the J gene lost 2 bases, with 11 bases spanning the gap. The CDR3 extends over 14 amino acids. Germline CDR1 is LGHNA and CDR2 is YNFKEQ. CDR3: CASSWDPLTDTQYF. The CDR3 DNA reads as TGTGCCAGCAGCTGGGATCCGCTCACAGATACGCAGTATTTT.

This clonotype is a singleton in its sample. A much larger clone sits a single nucleotide away, making a read error possible. Because the CDR3's place on the DNA is in doubt, the DNA is left out and the CDR3 is given as listed by TCRdb. The chain recombines TRBV29-1 with TRBJ1-2; TRBD1 was called by the table and not checked on the DNA. 14 amino acids form the CDR3, both terminal residues included. The germline gives CDR1 SQVTM, CDR2 ANQGSEA. CDR3 protein: CSVGGTPLNYGCTF.

Note on this clonotype: Sequence at one end of the junction differs from germline and may be a read error. The chain is built from TRBV12-3 or TRBV12-4 and TRBJ1-1; no reliable D call. CDR3 length: 12 residues. The CDR3 protein is CASSFSNTESFF. CDR3 bases: TGTGCCAGCAGTTTCTCGAACACTGAATCTTTCTTT.

The chain is built from TRBV20-1 and TRBJ2-7, with 7 bases identical to TRBD2. CDR1 is DFQATT, CDR2 SNEGSKA, per germline (reference sequence). With 5 bases clipped from V and 0 bases from J, the junction kept 16 bases outside the gene matches. The CDR3 spans 17 residues. The CDR3 loop reads CSAPDRPSSGSSYEQYF. The CDR3 nucleotides read TGCAGTGCTCCAGACCGCCCTTCTAGCGGCAGCTCCTACGAGCAGTACTTC.

This chain uses TRBV4-2 with TRBJ2-7; 12 bases line up with TRBD2. The CDR3 is 16 residues long. J was trimmed by 3 bases and V by 1 base; bases with no gene match: 4. The germline gives CDR1 LGHNA, CDR2 YNFKEQ. The CDR3 DNA sequence: TGTGCCAGCAGCCAAGCTACTAGCGGGGGGATCTACGAGCAGTACTTC. Amino acid sequence: CASSQATSGGIYEQYF.

Only a few counts were recorded for this clonotype. CDR3 sequence reads: CASSSQLTSGYNEQFF. The CDR3 nucleotides are TGTGCCAGCAGCTCACAGTTGACTAGTGGCTACAATGAGCAGTTCTTC. The chain recombines TRBV7-2 with TRBJ2-1, with D tentatively TRBD2 (6 bases). V lost 4 bases, J lost 3 bases, and 16 bases lay in between. Germline loops: CDR1 SGHTA, CDR2 FQGNSA. The CDR3 consists of 16 residues.

Remarks on this clonotype: One junction end disagrees with the germline gene, perhaps due to a read error. The chain couples TRBV7-2 to TRBJ2-7; 7 nucleotides line up with TRBD2. CDR1 is SGHTA, CDR2 FQGNSA, per germline. This CDR3 spans 16 amino acids. The CDR3 sequence: CASSLVASGTHYGQYF. CDR3 coding DNA: TGTGCCAGCAGCTTAGTGGCTAGCGGCACGCACTACGGGCAGTACTTC.

The chain couples TRBV5-1 to TRBJ2-1; a weak D match, TRBD1 (5 bases). This CDR3 spans 12 amino acids. Trimming shortened V by 5 bases and J by 7 bases, and 10 bases separated the two germline ends. Germline V gives CDR1 SGHRS, CDR2 YFSETQ. The CDR3 loop is CASRAGANEQFF. CDR3 coding DNA: TGCGCCAGCAGGGCTGGGGCAAATGAGCAGTTCTTC.

This clonotype was counted once. The chain has TRBV7-9 and TRBJ1-1; 7 bases are shared with TRBD1. The CDR3 length is 13 residues. The V gene end was trimmed by 3 bases and the J gene end by 7 bases; junction bases not matched to a gene: 5. Germline CDR1 and CDR2: SEHNR and FQNEAQ (reference sequence). CDR3 sequence reads: CASSFTGVGEAFF. CDR3 DNA: TGTGCCAGCAGCTTTACAGGGGTGGGTGAAGCTTTCTTT.

The chain uses TRBV6-5 and TRBJ2-5; 7 bases line up with TRBD1. The J call may be incorrect, as the DNA end agrees better with TRBJ2-7. CDR3 size: 14 residues. From germline, CDR1 is MNHEY and CDR2 SVGAGI. CDR3 residues: CASSYYRGDYEQYF. The CDR3, as DNA: TGTGCCAGCAGTTACTACAGGGGTGACTACGAGCAGTACTTC.

The chain carries TRBV10-3 and TRBJ2-1; TRBD2 matches at 12 bases. V was pared by 1 base and J by 6 bases, with 4 bases of the junction left unmatched. Germline-derived CDR1 and CDR2 are ENHRY and SYGVKD. The CDR3 loop spans 16 amino acids. Here the CDR3 reads CAISEFVTSGGNEQFF. The CDR3 coding sequence is TGTGCCATCAGTGAGTTCGTGACTAGCGGGGGCAATGAGCAGTTCTTC.

Remarks on this clonotype: The germline gene is not matched at one end of the junction; a read error may be the cause. The rearrangement uses TRBV7-2 and TRBJ2-3; TRBD2 might be the D (5 bases). This CDR3 comprises 13 residues. CDR1 and CDR2 from the germline V gene are SGHTA and FQGNSA. The CDR3 DNA reads TGTGCCAGCAGCTTAACCCGGGGAGATACGCGGTATTTT. Translation gives CASSLTRGDTRYF.

This clonotype was recorded once. J is TRBJ2-7 and V is TRBV6-6, with D perhaps matching TRBD2 (6 bases). The DNA end favors TRBJ2-5, so the J call may be wrong. Per germline, CDR1 MNHNY and CDR2 SVGAGI (reference sequence). The length of the CDR3 is 16 residues. This CDR3 reads CASSLLSTRPQGTQYF. DNA for the CDR3: TGTGCCAGCAGTCTCCTGTCGACTAGGCCCCAGGGGACCCAGTACTTC.

In this sample, this clonotype turned up once. The genes are TRBV5-1 and TRBJ2-1; 7 nucleotides line up with TRBD1. The germline gives CDR1 SGHRS, CDR2 YFSETQ. CDR3 size: 12 residues. V shed 4 bases, J shed 6 bases, and the junction held 1 base outside the gene matches. The CDR3 DNA sequence: TGCGCCAGCAGCGGGACAGCCAATGAGCAGTTCTTC. It codes for CASSGTANEQFF.

This chain links TRBV20-1 with TRBJ1-4; 7 nucleotides line up with TRBD1. V dropped 6 bases and J dropped 6; count of bases not matched to a gene: 7. Looked up from germline, CDR1 is DFQATT and CDR2 is SNEGSKA (reference sequence). The CDR3 covers 13 residues. CDR3 residues: CSALTGWHEKLFF. As DNA, the CDR3 is TGCAGTGCATTGACAGGGTGGCATGAAAAACTGTTTTTT.

The V and J genes are TRBV21-1 and TRBJ2-1; the table's D call, TRBD2, has no DNA check behind it. TRBV21-1 is a documented pseudogene. This CDR3 spans 14 amino acids. CDR3 DNA: TGTGCCAGCAGCACCCTAGCGGGGAGGGATGAGCAGTTCTTC. As protein: CASSTLAGRDEQFF.

This clonotype appeared a few times. V gene TRBV12-3 or TRBV12-4 combines with J gene TRBJ1-5, with D possibly being TRBD1 (5 bases). This CDR3 contains 17 residues. Trimming took 3 bases from V and 1 from J, leaving 16 bases between them. CDR3 residues: CASSFGFRAGSNQPQHF. CDR3 DNA: TGTGCCAGCAGTTTCGGGTTCAGGGCAGGGAGCAATCAGCCCCAGCATTTT.

The chain uses TRBV15 and TRBJ1-5; D unresolved. Germline V CDR1 and CDR2: LNHNV, YYDKDF (reference sequence). V gave up 1 base and J gave up 2 bases, with 0 bases separating them. CDR3 length equals 12 residues. CDR3 DNA: TGTGCCACCAGCAGAGGCAATCAGCCCCAGCATTTT. It is translated as CATSRGNQPQHF. Based on the CDR3 plus reference TRBV15 and TRBJ1-5, the full variable domain is DAMVIQNPRYQVTQFGKPVTLSCSQTLNHNVMYWYQQKSSQAPKLLFHYYDKDFNNEADTPDNFQSRRPNTSFCFLDIRSPGLGDTAMYLCATSRGNQPQHFGDGTRLSIL.

The chain carries TRBV7-9 and TRBJ2-2; D is possibly TRBD1 (6 bases). CDR1 and CDR2 (germline): SEHNR, FQNEAQ (reference sequence). V was shortened by 7 bases and J by 6 bases, with 27 bases between the two germline ends. This CDR3 comprises 18 residues. CDR3 DNA: TGTGCCAGCACGGAATCACTGACAGGAATTTCATTCTCCGGGGAGCTGTTTTTT. It codes for CASTESLTGISFSGELFF.

The rearrangement links TRBV7-9 to TRBJ2-3; the match to TRBD1 covers 8 bases. The V gene's germline CDR1 is SEHNR and CDR2 FQNEAQ (reference sequence). The CDR3 is 15 amino acids. The V segment lost 2 bases and the J segment 4 bases; nucleotides outside the gene matches: 5. The DNA of the CDR3 is TGTGCCAGCAGCTTACTGACAGGGGAGTCAGATACGCAGTATTTT. Amino acids: CASSLLTGESDTQYF.